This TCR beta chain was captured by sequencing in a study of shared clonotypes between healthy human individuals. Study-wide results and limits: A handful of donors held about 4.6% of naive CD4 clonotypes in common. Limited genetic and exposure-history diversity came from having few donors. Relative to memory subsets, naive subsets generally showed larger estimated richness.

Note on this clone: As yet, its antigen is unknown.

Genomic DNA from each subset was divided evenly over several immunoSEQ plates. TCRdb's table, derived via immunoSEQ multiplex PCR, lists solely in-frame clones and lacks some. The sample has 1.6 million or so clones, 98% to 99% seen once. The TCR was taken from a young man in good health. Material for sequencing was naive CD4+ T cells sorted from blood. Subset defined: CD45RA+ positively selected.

CDR3 bases: TGTGCCAGCAGTCTGGGACGGACAACAGATACGCAGTATTTT. Translated, it gives CASSLGRTTDTQYF. V and J are TRBV28 and TRBJ2-3; D possibly matches TRBD1 or TRBD2 (5 bases each). Germline lookup yields CDR1 MDHEN and CDR2 SYDVKM. The length of the CDR3 is 14 residues. V was shortened by 5 bases and J by 3 bases, with 12 bases between the two germline ends.